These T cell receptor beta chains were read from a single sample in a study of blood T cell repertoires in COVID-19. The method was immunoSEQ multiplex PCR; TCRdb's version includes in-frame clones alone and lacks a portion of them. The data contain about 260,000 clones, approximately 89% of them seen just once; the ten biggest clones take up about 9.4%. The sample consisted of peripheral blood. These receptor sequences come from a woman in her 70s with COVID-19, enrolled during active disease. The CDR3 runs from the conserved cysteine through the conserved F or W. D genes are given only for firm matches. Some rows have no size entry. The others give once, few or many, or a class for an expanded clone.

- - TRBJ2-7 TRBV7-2 TGTGCCAGCAGCTTAGAGGGACTGAGCTCCTACGAGCAGTACTTC CASSLEGLSSYEQYF
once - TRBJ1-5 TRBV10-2 TGCGCCAGCAGTGGAGCCCTAAATCAGCCCCAGCATTTT CASSGALNQPQHF
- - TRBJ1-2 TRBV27 TGTGCCAGCAGTTTAAGGAGACAGAACTATGGCTACACCTTC CASSLRRQNYGYTF
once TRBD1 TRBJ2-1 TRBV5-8 TGTGCCAGCAGCTTGGACGGACAGGACTACAATGAGCAGTTCTTC CASSLDGQDYNEQFF
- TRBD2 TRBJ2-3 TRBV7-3 TGTGCCAGCAGCTTAGACCCAGTAGCGGGAGAGCGCGGCACAGATACGCAGTATTTT CASSLDPVAGERGTDTQYF
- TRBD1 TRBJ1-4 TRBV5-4 TGTGCCAGCAGCCGGGGACAGGGAGGATCTGAAAAACTGTTTTTT CASSRGQGGSEKLFF
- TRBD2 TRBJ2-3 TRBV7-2 TGTGCCAGCAGCTTAGCAGCACTAGCGGGAGGAGGTGGGGGTTCGCAGTATTTT CASSLAALAGGGGGSQYF
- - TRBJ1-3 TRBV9 TGTGCCAGCAGCGTAATGGATGGGAGTACTGGAAACACCATATATTTT CASSVMDGSTGNTIYF
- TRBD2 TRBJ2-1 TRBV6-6 TGTGCCAGCAGGTCCGGGACTACCTACAATGAGCAGTTCTTC CASRSGTTYNEQFF
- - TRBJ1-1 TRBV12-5 TGTGCTAGTGGTTTTTACCTCATCCTCGGGTTCGCTGAAGCTTTCTTT CASGFYLILGFAEAFF
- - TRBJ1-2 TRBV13 TGTGCCAGCAGCTTAGGCCAGGTTAGCTACACCTTC CASSLGQVSYTF
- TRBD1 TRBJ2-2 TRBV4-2 TGTGCCAGCAGCCAAACCCGGACAGGGGGTATCACCGGGGAGCTGTTTTTT CASSQTRTGGITGELFF
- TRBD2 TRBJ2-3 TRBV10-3 TGTGCCATCGGACCTCGGGAGACTAGCGGTTCAGATACGCAGTATTTT CAIGPRETSGSDTQYF
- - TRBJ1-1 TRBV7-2 TGTGCCAGCGGGAAGACAGGAACGAACACTGAAGCTTTCTTT CASGKTGTNTEAFF
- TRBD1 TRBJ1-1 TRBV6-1 TGTGCCAGCAGGAAGACAGGGGAAAACACTGAAGCTTTCTTT CASRKTGENTEAFF
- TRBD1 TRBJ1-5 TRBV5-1 TGCGCCAGCAGCTTGGGGGACAGGGGGCCTGAGCCCCAGCATTTT CASSLGDRGPEPQHF
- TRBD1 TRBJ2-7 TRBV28 TGTGCCAGCAGTTCTGGGGGACAGGTCTCCTACGAGCAGTACTTC CASSSGGQVSYEQYF
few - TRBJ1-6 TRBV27 TGTGCCAGCAGTGCACAGGGCTCCGGGTATAATTCACCCCTCCACTTT CASSAQGSGYNSPLHF
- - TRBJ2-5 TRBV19 TGTGCCAGTAGTATACTCGGGGAGACCCAGTACTTC CASSILGETQYF
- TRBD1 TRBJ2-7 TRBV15 TGTGCCACCAGCCTCGGGACAGGGGAACGCGAGCAGTACTTC CATSLGTGEREQYF
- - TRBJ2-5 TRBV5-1 TGCGCCAGCAGTATCCCGTACCAAGAGACCCAGTACTTC CASSIPYQETQYF
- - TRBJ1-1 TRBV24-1 TGTGCCACCAGCCGAGGACTAAACACTGAAGCTTTCTTT CATSRGLNTEAFF
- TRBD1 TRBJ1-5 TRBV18 TGTGCCAGCTCTACCGGACAGGGAGGGAATCAGCCCCAGCATTTT CASSTGQGGNQPQHF
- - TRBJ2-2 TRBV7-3 TGTGCCAGCAGCCAAACGAACACCGGGGAGCTGTTTTTT CASSQTNTGELFF
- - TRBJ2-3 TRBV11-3 TGTGCCAGCAGCTCCAGGCAGGGCACAGATACGCAGTATTTT CASSSRQGTDTQYF
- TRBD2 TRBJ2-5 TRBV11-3 TGTGCCAGCAGCTTATTTGCTGCACTAGCGGGCCAAGAGACCCAGTACTTC CASSLFAALAGQETQYF
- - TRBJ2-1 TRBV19 TGTGCCAGTAGTTCCCCCGTGGGCGCGCTATACAATGAGCAGTTCTTC CASSSPVGALYNEQFF
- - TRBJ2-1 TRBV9 TGTGCCAGCAGCCAGGGCCCGAGCTCCTACAATGAGCAGTTCTTC CASSQGPSSYNEQFF
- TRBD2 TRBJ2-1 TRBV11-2 TGTGCCAGCAGCTCGGGACTAGCGGGAGGCAATGAGCAGTTCTTC CASSSGLAGGNEQFF
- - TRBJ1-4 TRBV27 TGTGCCAGCAGTAGCTTGGGAGCTGAAAAACTGTTTTTT CASSSLGAEKLFF
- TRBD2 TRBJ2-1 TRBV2 TGTGCCAGTGCTTGGCTAGCGGGAGTCAACGAGCAGTTCTTC CASAWLAGVNEQFF
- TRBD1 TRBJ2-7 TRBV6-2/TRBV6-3 TGTGCCAGCAGTAAACCGGGACAGGGAATGGGCGAGCAGTACTTC CASSKPGQGMGEQYF
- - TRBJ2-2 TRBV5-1 TGCGCCAGCGGTGACTTGACGGCCGGGGAGCTGTTTTTT CASGDLTAGELFF
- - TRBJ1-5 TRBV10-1 TGCGCCAGCAGTGAGTGGGCGGGGGGCGAGATAGGCAATCAGCCCCAGCATTTT CASSEWAGGEIGNQPQHF
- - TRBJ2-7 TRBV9 TGTGCCAGCAGCGTAGAGGCGGGGCTATACGAGCAGTACTTC CASSVEAGLYEQYF